This entry features one TCR beta chain sequence. What it recognizes is unknown. The sample comes from a study of cytomegalovirus exposure and HLA in healthy donors. 13 Jbeta primers and 60 Vbeta primers were used for the PCR. Per the original data handling: Tens of millions of unique TCR beta chains, some 10 million of them shared, were counted by a later analysis. Libraries were prepared by immunoSEQ multiplex PCR; TCRdb keeps only in-frame clonotypes and omits some of them. V, J and clone size are those of that table, while D and trimming were read from the DNA. The repertoire holds 120,000 to 150,000 clones, more than 75% seen once, with around 3% in the top ten. This CDR3 comprises 18 residues. Overall study results and limits: In a later analysis, V- and J-gene trimming of beta chains associated with a DCLRE1C missense variant, replicated independently.

Sequencing was carried out using PBMCs. This receptor was taken from a man in his late teens or twenties in good health and CMV-seropositive. The rearrangement links TRBV21-1 to TRBJ1-5. TRBV21-1 is a listed pseudogene. This chain's CDR3 is CASSKALRIGGIDQPQHF. Written as DNA, the CDR3 is TGTGCCAGCAGCAAAGCGCTTCGGATCGGGGGGATAGATCAGCCCCAGCATTTT.